The T cell receptor beta chain under discussion was sequenced for a study of memory CD4+ T cells and cytomegalovirus serostatus. By share, this clone ranks as medium-sized. Measured with immunoSEQ multiplex PCR; TCRdb has only the in-frame clones, and not every one. The repertoire consists of around 53,000 clones, with approximately 80% occurring once and the leading ten covering 0.75% to 0.9%. Germline V lookup: CDR1 SNHLY, CDR2 FYNNEI. V gave up 5 bases and J gave up 0 bases, with 17 bases separating them. The CDR3 runs to 17 residues. The sort gate was single viable CD3+CD4+CD8-CD45RO+ cells for memory CD4+ T cells.

This clonotype originated in an adult in good health and CMV-seronegative. Sequences were obtained from memory CD4+ T cells from blood. The chain has TRBV2 and TRBJ1-5; D might be TRBD1 (5 bases). In DNA, the CDR3 is TGTGCCAGCAGTTTGACAGCCGACTTTTATAGCAATCAGCCCCAGCATTTT. Translation gives CASSLTADFYSNQPQHF.